This T cell receptor (beta chain) emerged from a study of human T cells and chemical hapten exposure. At least ten counts were recorded for this clonotype. TCRdb ran MiXCR on the RACE reads and lists one entry per CDR3 protein. The top ten clones hold roughly 2.6% of a sample with over 300,000 distinct CDR3 sequences, roughly 4.6% of them seen once. Time point indicated: pre-sensitization, week 0. Treatment in this sample: therapeutic diphenylcyclopropenone sensitization with weekly scalp DPC. The ends were cut back, 2 bases at V and 6 bases at J, with 13 bases in the middle. The length of the CDR3 is 13 residues. The germline CDR1 and CDR2 sequences are SQVTM and ANQGSEA.

The specimen comprised whole blood, sampled in connection with sensitization to the hapten diphenylcyclopropenone (DPC). The source of this sequence is a woman aged 45-65 years with alopecia areata. Some clones in this sample may be carry-over from other donors' samples. The rearrangement uses TRBV29-1 and TRBJ1-1; D perhaps matches TRBD1 (6 bases). This CDR3 is CSVEKGQGPEAFF. CDR3 coding DNA: TGCAGCGTTGAAAAGGGGCAGGGGCCTGAAGCTTTCTTT.